The T cell receptor (beta chain) under discussion was sequenced for a study of cytomegalovirus exposure and HLA in healthy donors. The wider study: In terms of ancestry, the Caucasian-associated cluster contained about 80% of the roughly 400 genotyped donors.

This clone came up a few times. Both 60 Vbeta primers and 13 Jbeta primers went into the PCR. Clones were read by immunoSEQ multiplex PCR, and TCRdb kept only the in-frame ones, dropping some. The sample lists approximately 120,000 clones, around 74% occurring once. This CDR3 region has 14 residues. Between the trimmed V and J ends, which lost 6 bases and 9 bases, there was a span of 18 bases. Germline lookup yields CDR1 MNHEY and CDR2 SMNVEV (reference sequence). This clonotype was sampled from a young man in good health and CMV-seronegative. This chain connects TRBV27 to TRBJ2-1; the D gene is possibly TRBD2 (6 bases). The sample comprised PBMCs. The CDR3 nucleotides are TGTGCCAGCAGACGGGACTTAGAGGGTGGTGAGCAGTTCTTC. Protein product: CASRRDLEGGEQFF.